These 32 T cell receptor beta chains share one sample of origin, sequenced in a study of T cells of healthy individuals. TCRdb redid the calling of the 5' RACE reads with MiXCR, one entry per CDR3 protein. The sample shows around 90,000 distinct CDR3 sequences, approximately 4.7% of them seen only once. The source is a female donor in good health.

The chain recombines TRBV7-9 with TRBJ1-2; D possibly corresponds to TRBD1 (5 bases). The germline gives CDR1 SEHNR, CDR2 FQNEAQ (reference sequence). With 1 base removed from V and 0 bases from J, the gap between germline ends came to 12 bases. The CDR3 extends over 16 amino acids. The CDR3 is CASSLGGVSSNYGYTF. CDR3 bases: TGTGCCAGCAGCTTAGGAGGGGTCTCCTCTAACTATGGCTACACCTTC. Using reference TRBV7-9 and TRBJ1-2 for the parts outside the CDR3, the full variable domain is DTGVSQNPRHKITKRGQNVTFRCDPISEHNRLYWYRQTLGQGPEFLTYFQNEAQLEKSRLLSDRFSAERPKGSFSTLEIQRTEQGDSAMYLCASSLGGVSSNYGYTFGSGTRLTVV.

The chain couples TRBV14 to TRBJ1-1; D may be TRBD1 (5 bases). V lost 0 bases, J lost 0 bases, and 14 bases lay in between. The germline CDR1 and CDR2 sequences are SGHDN and FVKESK. This CDR3 has 17 residues. DNA of the CDR3: TGTGCCAGCAGCCAAGACCCTTGGAAGGGGATGAACACTGAAGCTTTCTTT. Amino acids: CASSQDPWKGMNTEAFF.

This clonotype was seen only a few times. This chain uses TRBV27 with TRBJ1-1; D not certain. Trimming took off 3 bases at V and 6 bases at J, with 20 bases between the two ends. The CDR3 spans 16 residues. The V gene's germline CDR1 is MNHEY and CDR2 SMNVEV (reference sequence). CDR3 in amino acids: CASSFSWTGAFSEAFF. The CDR3 coding sequence is TGTGCCAGCAGTTTTTCATGGACGGGCGCATTTTCTGAAGCTTTCTTT.

This chain uses TRBV30 with TRBJ2-7; no reliable D call. The CDR3 covers 11 residues. Germline V lookup: CDR1 GTSNPN, CDR2 SVGIG (reference sequence). Between the trimmed V and J ends, which lost 5 bases and 2 bases, there was a span of 7 bases. This chain's CDR3 is CAWGRAYEQYF. As DNA, the CDR3 is TGTGCCTGGGGCAGAGCCTACGAGCAGTACTTC.

This clonotype was seen a few times. The J gene is TRBJ2-2, the V gene TRBV4-2; 9 bases line up with TRBD1. V dropped 0 bases and J dropped 6; count of bases not matched to a gene: 5. Germline V gene sequence: CDR1 LGHNA, CDR2 YNFKEQ. The CDR3 loop spans 16 amino acids. This CDR3 is CASSQERDRVAGELFF. CDR3 nucleotide sequence: TGTGCCAGCAGCCAAGAGAGGGACAGGGTCGCCGGGGAGCTGTTTTTT.

This clonotype was counted many times. This chain links TRBV20-1 with TRBJ2-2; TRBD2 matches at 12 bases. Germline V gene sequence: CDR1 DFQATT, CDR2 SNEGSKA (reference sequence). The V and J ends lost 3 bases and 6 bases, in that order; junction bases with no gene match: 2. The CDR3 length is 14 residues. CDR3 loop: CSASASGRAGELFF. CDR3 bases: TGCAGTGCTAGCGCTAGCGGGAGGGCCGGGGAGCTGTTTTTT.

The table lists this clonotype with many counts. This sequence joins TRBV20-1 and TRBJ2-1; no clear D gene. Germline loops: CDR1 DFQATT, CDR2 SNEGSKA (reference sequence). This CDR3 comprises 15 residues. Trimming took 5 bases from V and 3 from J, leaving 17 bases between them. The CDR3 bases are TGCAGTGCTCTCCCGACTGGGGTAGACTACAATGAGCAGTTCTTC. Translation gives CSALPTGVDYNEQFF.

This clonotype was counted at least ten times. The genes are TRBV28 and TRBJ1-1; D possibly corresponds to TRBD1 (5 bases). Trimming removed 2 bases from V and 10 bases from J, with 17 bases in between. The CDR3 has 14 amino acids. CDR1 is MDHEN, CDR2 SYDVKM, per germline. The CDR3 DNA reads TGTGCCAGCAGTTTAAGGCACAGGCAGAGTCGAGCTTTCTTT. Its translation is CASSLRHRQSRAFF.

The gene calls are TRBV28 and TRBJ2-1; 14 bases agree with TRBD2. Germline values: CDR1 MDHEN, CDR2 SYDVKM. The CDR3 extends over 16 amino acids. J was trimmed by 15 bases and V by 2 bases; bases with no gene match: 12. The DNA for the CDR3 is TGTGCCAGCAGTTTAGGACTAGCGGGAGGAACCGTAACGCGGTTCTTC. The encoded protein is CASSLGLAGGTVTRFF.

This clonotype was observed many times. Germline and junction disagree at one end, which may indicate a read error. The V gene is TRBV6-2 or TRBV6-3, the J gene TRBJ1-4; the match to TRBD1 covers 8 bases. Germline lookup yields CDR1 MNHEY and CDR2 SVGEGT. CDR3 length equals 14 residues. CDR3 loop: CASRTGTGNEKLFF. In DNA form, the CDR3 reads TGCGCCAGCAGAACCGGGACAGGCAATGAAAAACTGTTTTTT.

This clonotype was recorded a few times. Compared with germline, one end of the junction differs, possibly owing to a read error. J is TRBJ2-5 and V is TRBV7-7; no reliable D call. The CDR3 is 15 amino acids. CDR1 is SSHAT, CDR2 FNYEAQ, per germline (reference sequence). CDR3 sequence (DNA): TGTGCTAGCAGCCCAGTATCGGGTAAACAAGAGACCCAGTACTTC. It specifies CASSPVSGKQETQYF.

This clonotype was seen a few times. This chain uses TRBV6-2 or TRBV6-3 with TRBJ2-1; TRBD1 agrees at 10 bases. This CDR3 contains 16 residues. Trimming removed 5 bases from V and 3 bases from J; junction bases left unmatched: 7. The germline V gene encodes CDR1 MNHEY and CDR2 SVGEGT. This chain's CDR3 is CASSQPGQGHYNEQFF. In DNA, the CDR3 is TGTGCCAGCAGTCAGCCGGGACAGGGGCACTACAATGAGCAGTTCTTC.

This clonotype was counted a few times. This could be a read error, since a much larger clone is one nucleotide away. The chain is built from TRBV20-1 and TRBJ2-5; D is perhaps TRBD1 or TRBD2 (5 bases each). Germline V lookup: CDR1 DFQATT, CDR2 SNEGSKA (reference sequence). The CDR3 length is 14 residues. The V end lost 3 bases, the J end lost 2 bases, and 13 bases lay between the germline ends. This CDR3 reads CSASVRECQETQYF. CDR3 DNA sequence: TGCAGTGCTAGCGTCAGGGAGTGTCAAGAGACCCAGTACTTC.

This clonotype was seen repeatedly, ten times or more. V and J are TRBV28 and TRBJ2-1; D is unclear. The V and J ends lost 4 bases and 6 bases respectively, with 4 bases between them. The germline V gene has CDR1 MDHEN and CDR2 SYDVKM. This CDR3 comprises 11 residues. DNA for the CDR3: TGTGCCAGCAGTTACAGCAATGAGCAGTTCTTC. Translating it yields CASSYSNEQFF.

This clonotype was counted a few times. The chain uses TRBV7-2 and TRBJ2-3; a possible D gene is TRBD1 (6 bases). The length of the CDR3 is 15 residues. V was trimmed by 4 bases and J by 4 bases, leaving 15 bases between them. CDR1 and CDR2 from the germline V gene are SGHTA and FQGNSA. The CDR3 region has the DNA TGTGCCAGCAGCTCAACCCGGGACACAGCAGATACGCAGTATTTT. Its translation is CASSSTRDTADTQYF.

Only a few counts were recorded for this clonotype. V is TRBV27 and J is TRBJ1-2, with no clear D. This CDR3 spans 13 amino acids. Germline CDR1 and CDR2: MNHEY and SMNVEV (reference sequence). Trimming removed 8 bases from V and 8 bases from J, with 18 bases in between. The CDR3 reads CASRWIARGGYTF. DNA of the CDR3: TGTGCCAGCCGCTGGATCGCGCGAGGGGGCTACACCTTC.

Remarks on this clonotype: An end of the junction does not agree with germline; a read error may underlie this. This chain connects TRBV9 to TRBJ1-5; TRBD1 aligns across 8 bases. CDR1 and CDR2 (germline): SGDLS, YYNGEE. The CDR3 extends over 15 amino acids. CDR3 residues: CASSVGQGSNHPQHF. DNA of the CDR3: TGTGCCAGCAGCGTAGGACAGGGGAGCAATCATCCCCAGCATTTT.

Only a few counts were recorded for this clonotype. The chain employs TRBV2 and TRBJ1-4; D is unclear. This CDR3 contains 14 residues. The germline V gene has CDR1 SNHLY and CDR2 FYNNEI. V dropped 1 base and J dropped 8 bases, with 11 bases sitting between them. CDR3 region: CASSEGRPGEKLFF. CDR3 DNA: TGTGCCAGCAGTGAAGGCAGGCCGGGAGAAAAACTGTTTTTT.

This clonotype was found many times. The chain couples TRBV5-1 to TRBJ2-1; the D gene could be TRBD1 or TRBD2 (5 bases each). The length of the CDR3 is 16 residues. Germline V lookup: CDR1 SGHRS, CDR2 YFSETQ. V lost 4 bases to trimming and J lost 4 bases, with 18 bases between them. The CDR3 DNA reads TGCGCCAGCAGCGGGAGCCGGGACGGTACTTACAATGAGCAGTTCTTC. Translation: CASSGSRDGTYNEQFF.

This clonotype was recorded at least ten times. The chain has TRBV20-1 and TRBJ1-5, with D perhaps TRBD1 (6 bases). In germline, CDR1 is DFQATT, CDR2 SNEGSKA (reference sequence). The V end was cut by 6 bases, the J end by 2 bases, with 14 bases between. There are 14 residues in the CDR3. CDR3 bases: TGCAGTGCCGGGACATCGAGGGGCAATCAGCCCCAGCATTTT. Its protein is CSAGTSRGNQPQHF.

The chain recombines TRBV7-2 with TRBJ1-2; D not certain. Germline V gene lookup returns CDR1 SGHTA and CDR2 FQGNSA. With 5 bases removed from V and 2 bases from J, the gap between germline ends came to 9 bases. CDR3 length: 13 amino acids. The CDR3 DNA follows: TGTGCCAGCAGCGTAGGACCGAACTATGGCTACACCTTC. Translated: CASSVGPNYGYTF.

This clonotype was counted at least ten times. V usage is TRBV9 and J usage is TRBJ2-1; 7 nucleotides agree with TRBD2. The CDR3 sequence is 15 residues long. After removal of 4 bases from V and 6 bases from J, the junction contained 10 bases not matched to a gene. Germline V CDR1 and CDR2: SGDLS, YYNGEE. The CDR3 loop is CASSPYSGEGNEQFF. The CDR3 DNA reads TGTGCCAGCAGCCCCTATTCCGGGGAGGGCAATGAGCAGTTCTTC. The variable domain in full, with the rest retrieved from reference TRBV9 and TRBJ2-1, is DSGVTQTPKHLITATGQRVTLRCSPRSGDLSVYWYQQSLDQGLQFLIQYYNGEERAKGNILERFSAQQFPDLHSELNLSSLELGDSALYFCASSPYSGEGNEQFFGPGTRLTVL.

The gene calls are TRBV13 and TRBJ2-3; 7 positions agree with TRBD2. The germline CDR1 and CDR2 sequences are PRHDT and FYEKMQ (reference sequence). V dropped 3 bases and J dropped 4; count of bases not matched to a gene: 16. The CDR3 is made up of 18 amino acids. The CDR3 DNA is TGTGCCAGCAGCTTGCACCCTCGTCTAGCGGTAAAGTCAGATACGCAGTATTTT. This sequence encodes CASSLHPRLAVKSDTQYF.

In its sample, this clonotype was seen many times. J is TRBJ2-1 and V is TRBV7-2; 8 bases align to TRBD1. This CDR3 is built from 15 residues. The J segment lost 0 bases and the V segment lost 4 bases, leaving 2 bases of the junction unmatched. Germline V gene data show CDR1 as SGHTA and CDR2 as FQGNSA. The CDR3 loop is CASSWTGSSYNEQFF. The CDR3 nucleotides are TGTGCCAGCAGCTGGACAGGGAGCTCCTACAATGAGCAGTTCTTC.

The sample holds many counts of this clonotype. This chain connects TRBV18 to TRBJ2-2; unclear D gene. The CDR3 loop spans 14 amino acids. CDR1 is KGHSH, CDR2 LQKENI, per germline. Trimming shortened V by 6 bases and J by 2 bases, and 10 bases separated the two germline ends. The CDR3 DNA sequence: TGTGCCAGCTCTATCGGGCCTAACACCGGGGAGCTGTTTTTT. This translates into CASSIGPNTGELFF.

This clonotype came up many times. The rearrangement links TRBV7-9 to TRBJ2-3, with D perhaps TRBD2 (5 bases). Germline lookup yields CDR1 SEHNR and CDR2 FQNEAQ (reference sequence). CDR3 length: 13 amino acids. V lost 6 bases, J lost 6 bases, and 13 bases lay in between. The CDR3 spells CASSSPGGDTQYF. The CDR3 bases are TGTGCCAGCAGTTCCCCAGGAGGTGATACGCAGTATTTT. Full variable domain (missing parts from reference TRBV7-9 and TRBJ2-3): DTGVSQNPRHKITKRGQNVTFRCDPISEHNRLYWYRQTLGQGPEFLTYFQNEAQLEKSRLLSDRFSAERPKGSFSTLEIQRTEQGDSAMYLCASSSPGGDTQYFGPGTRLTVL.

This clonotype came up a few times. The CDR3 loop is CASSVEAGESSYNEQFF. CDR3 in DNA: TGTGCCAGCAGCGTAGAAGCAGGGGAGAGCTCCTACAATGAGCAGTTCTTC. The chain links TRBV9 to TRBJ2-1, with D perhaps matching TRBD1 (6 bases). This CDR3 comprises 17 residues. V shed 0 bases and J shed 0 bases, with 13 bases lying between them. CDR1 SGDLS and CDR2 YYNGEE come from the germline V gene.

CDR3 loop: CASFKLRRSSRETVAGELFF. The DNA of the CDR3 is TGTGCCAGTTTTAAGCTGCGGCGGTCCTCAAGGGAGACGGTGGCCGGGGAGCTGTTTTTT. The chain combines TRBV2 with TRBJ2-2, with a tentative D call TRBD2 (5 bases). V was shortened by 9 bases and J by 6 bases, with 35 bases between the two germline ends. This CDR3 contains 20 residues. CDR1 and CDR2 (germline): SNHLY, FYNNEI.

This clonotype was picked up a small number of times. V usage is TRBV28 and J usage is TRBJ2-1; a possible D gene is TRBD1 (5 bases). The CDR3 covers 15 residues. The V and J ends lost 5 bases and 7 bases respectively, with 18 bases between them. Germline V CDR1 and CDR2: MDHEN, SYDVKM. Here the CDR3 reads CASSPTSTVRNEQFF. CDR3 nucleotides: TGTGCCAGCAGTCCAACCTCGACAGTCAGGAATGAGCAGTTCTTC.

In its sample, this clonotype was seen many times. This sequence joins TRBV7-9 and TRBJ1-5, with a possible D match to TRBD1 (5 bases). Trimming pared 6 bases from V and 4 bases from J, leaving 16 bases between. Per germline, CDR1 SEHNR and CDR2 FQNEAQ (reference sequence). The CDR3 spans 15 residues. CDR3 amino acids: CASSEVGAGNQPQHF. The CDR3 nucleotides read TGTGCCAGCAGTGAAGTAGGGGCTGGTAATCAGCCCCAGCATTTT.

This clonotype has only a few counts. This chain uses TRBV6-1 with TRBJ1-4; a weak D match, TRBD1 (5 bases). Trimming shortened V by 4 bases and J by 7 bases, and 16 bases separated the two germline ends. There are 15 residues in the CDR3. Per the germline V gene, CDR1 is MNHNS and CDR2 is SASEGT. The CDR3, as DNA: TGTGCCAGCAGTGCCCAGGGCGAGGTCGGTGAAAAACTGTTTTTT. Amino acids: CASSAQGEVGEKLFF.

A few counts support this clonotype. This chain links TRBV19 with TRBJ1-2; D is uncertain. Trimming pared 10 bases from V and 3 bases from J, leaving 12 bases between. Germline V CDR1 and CDR2: LNHDA, SQIVND (reference sequence). CDR3 length equals 12 residues. Written as DNA, the CDR3 is TGTGCCACCCTGGCAGGCGACTATGGCTACACCTTC. Translating it yields CATLAGDYGYTF. Drawing the rest from reference TRBV19 and TRBJ1-2, the complete variable domain is DGGITQSPKYLFRKEGQNVTLSCEQNLNHDAMYWYRQDPGQGLRLIYYSQIVNDFQKGDIAEGYSVSREKKESFPLTVTSAQKNPTAFYLCATLAGDYGYTFGSGTRLTVV.